The T cell receptor (beta chain) under discussion was sequenced for a study of shared clonotypes between healthy human individuals. Sequenced by immunoSEQ multiplex PCR; TCRdb stores in-frame clones only, minus some. The data contain millions of clones, roughly 95% of them singletons. The CDR3 length is 11 residues. Deletions cut 4 bases from V and 16 bases from J, with 14 bases between. In germline, CDR1 is LNHDA, CDR2 SQIVND (reference sequence). Naive CD8 isolation took CD45RO-negative cells positively selected for CCR7 and excluded terminally differentiated effector memory CD45RA+ cells. Sequencing used naive CD8+ T cells sorted from blood. This receptor was identified in a man younger than 30 in good health. The rearrangement links TRBV19 to TRBJ2-1; TRBD2 is a possible D gene (6 bases). CDR3 region: CASSTGLPLFF. The DNA for the CDR3 is TGTGCCAGTAGTACAGGACTACCCCTTTTCTTC.